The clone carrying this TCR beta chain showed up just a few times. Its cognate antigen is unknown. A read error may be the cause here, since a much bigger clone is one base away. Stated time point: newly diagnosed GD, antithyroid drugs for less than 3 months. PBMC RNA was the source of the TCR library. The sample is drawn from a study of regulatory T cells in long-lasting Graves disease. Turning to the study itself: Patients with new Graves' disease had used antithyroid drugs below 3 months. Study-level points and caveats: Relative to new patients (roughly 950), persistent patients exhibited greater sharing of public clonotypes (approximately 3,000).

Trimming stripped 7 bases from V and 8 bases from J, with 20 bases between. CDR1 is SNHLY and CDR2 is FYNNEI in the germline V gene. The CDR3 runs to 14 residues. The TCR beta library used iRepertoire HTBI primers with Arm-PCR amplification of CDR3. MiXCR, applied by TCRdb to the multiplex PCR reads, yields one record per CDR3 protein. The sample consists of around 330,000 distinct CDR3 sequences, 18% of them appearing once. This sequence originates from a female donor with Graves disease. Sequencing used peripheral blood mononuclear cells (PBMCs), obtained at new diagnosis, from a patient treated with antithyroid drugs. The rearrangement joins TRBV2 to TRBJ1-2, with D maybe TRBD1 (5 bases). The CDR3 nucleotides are TGTGCCAGCACCGGGCGAGTTGGGGCGCCAGGCTACACCTTC. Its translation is CASTGRVGAPGYTF.